This T cell receptor beta chain originates from a study of blood T cell repertoires in COVID-19. Study overall: From T cells, B-cell-depleted T cells, or PBMCs came the material, which was cDNA or gDNA.

Authors' methods: The assay estimated nucleated cells by amplifying reference gene primers. Some clones are missing from TCRdb's copy, which holds only in-frame ones; the method was immunoSEQ multiplex PCR. V, J and clone size are taken as reported in that table, and D and trimming were inferred from the DNA itself. The data contain approximately 74,000 clones, approximately 91% of them seen just once; the ten biggest clones take up just under 7.5%. The CDR3 is 14 residues long. The germline V gene has CDR1 MDHEN and CDR2 SYDVKM. The V segment lost 6 bases and the J segment 5 bases; nucleotides outside the gene matches: 6.

The origin of this receptor is a man in his sixties or seventies with acute or convalescent COVID-19. Sequenced material: peripheral blood. The rearrangement links TRBV28 to TRBJ2-1; 8 bases are a match to TRBD1. In nucleotides, the CDR3 is TGTGCCAGCAGGCCAGACAGGGGTAACAATGAGCAGTTCTTC. Translated, it gives CASRPDRGNNEQFF.